This T cell receptor (beta chain) came from a study of T cell responses to AZD1222 COVID-19 vaccine. Whole-study findings and limits: Nearly half of spike-specific TCRs reportedly target unmutated variant regions. Donors were mostly white British, more females; clonal diversity possibly underestimated. Repertoire samples came only from after the peak T cell response. Spike-specific TCRs gained breadth and depth after people received two AZD1222 doses.

Concerning this clone: Its antigen is undetermined.

Sequencing used immunoSEQ multiplex PCR; TCRdb keeps in-frame clones, though not all of them. Counted here are 100,000 to 150,000 clones, roughly nine tenths occurring once; the ten biggest clones make up 7.2%. CDR1 GTSNPN and CDR2 SVGIG come from the germline V gene (reference sequence). CDR3 length: 14 amino acids. The germline V and J ends were trimmed by 4 bases and 0 bases, with 12 bases remaining between them. The gene calls are TRBV30 and TRBJ1-1; D gene ambiguous. This TCR came from an adult in good health. The specimen comprised peripheral blood, sampled on day 0 of AZD1222 vaccination. The DNA for the CDR3 is TGTGCCTGGACAATCGGTCAGCTGAACACTGAAGCTTTCTTT. Translated, it gives CAWTIGQLNTEAFF.